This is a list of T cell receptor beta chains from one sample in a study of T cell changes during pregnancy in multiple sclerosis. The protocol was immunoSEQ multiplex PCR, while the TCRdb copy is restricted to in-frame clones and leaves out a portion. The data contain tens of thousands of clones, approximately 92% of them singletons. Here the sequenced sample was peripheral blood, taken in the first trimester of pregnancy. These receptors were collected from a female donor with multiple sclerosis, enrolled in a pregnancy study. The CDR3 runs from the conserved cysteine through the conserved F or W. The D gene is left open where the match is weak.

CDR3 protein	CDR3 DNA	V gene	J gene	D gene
CASSEIGSDLQYF	TGTGCCAGCAGTGAAATCGGGTCCGACTTGCAGTACTTC	TRBV6-1	TRBJ2-7	NA
CASSPDPGLGAGELFF	TGTGCCAGCAGCCCCGACCCGGGACTGGGGGCCGGGGAGCTGTTTTTT	TRBV5-6	TRBJ2-2	NA
CASSAGSFGLAGSGELFF	TGCGCCAGCAGTGCCGGATCGTTTGGACTAGCGGGATCAGGGGAGCTGTTTTTT	TRBV10-2	TRBJ2-2	TRBD2
CASSYSPGQTNTEAFF	TGTGCCAGCAGCTACTCACCGGGACAGACGAACACTGAAGCTTTCTTT	TRBV7-3	TRBJ1-1	TRBD1
CASSERTGGGGPYEQYF	TGTGCCAGCAGCGAACGGACAGGGGGTGGTGGTCCCTACGAGCAGTACTTC	TRBV7-8	TRBJ2-7	TRBD1
CASSLTGGAEAFF	TGTGCCAGCAGTTTGACAGGGGGAGCTGAAGCTTTCTTT	TRBV6-5	TRBJ1-1	TRBD1
CASSVEGANTEAFF	TGTGCCAGTAGTGTCGAGGGAGCGAACACTGAAGCTTTCTTT	TRBV19	TRBJ1-1	NA
CASSPGTAAEAFF	TGCGCCAGCAGTCCAGGGACTGCCGCTGAAGCTTTCTTT	TRBV23-1	TRBJ1-1	NA
CAWSGKGDQPQHF	TGTGCCTGGAGTGGAAAAGGGGATCAGCCCCAGCATTTT	TRBV30	TRBJ1-5	NA
CSVSYGVTGELFF	TGCAGCGTATCATACGGGGTCACCGGGGAGCTGTTTTTT	TRBV29-1	TRBJ2-2	NA